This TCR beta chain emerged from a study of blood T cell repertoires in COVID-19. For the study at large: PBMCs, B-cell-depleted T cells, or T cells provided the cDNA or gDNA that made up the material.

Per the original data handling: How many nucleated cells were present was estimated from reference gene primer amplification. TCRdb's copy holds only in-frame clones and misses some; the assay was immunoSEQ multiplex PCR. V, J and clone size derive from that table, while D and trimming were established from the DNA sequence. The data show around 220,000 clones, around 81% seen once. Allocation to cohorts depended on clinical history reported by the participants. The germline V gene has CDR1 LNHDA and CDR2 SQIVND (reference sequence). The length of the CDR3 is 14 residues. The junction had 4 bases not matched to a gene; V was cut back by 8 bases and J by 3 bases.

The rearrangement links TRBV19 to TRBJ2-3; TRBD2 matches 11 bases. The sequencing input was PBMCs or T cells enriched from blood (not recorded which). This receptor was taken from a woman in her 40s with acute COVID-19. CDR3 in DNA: TGTGCCAGTCAGACTAGCGGGACGACAGATACGCAGTATTTT. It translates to CASQTSGTTDTQYF.